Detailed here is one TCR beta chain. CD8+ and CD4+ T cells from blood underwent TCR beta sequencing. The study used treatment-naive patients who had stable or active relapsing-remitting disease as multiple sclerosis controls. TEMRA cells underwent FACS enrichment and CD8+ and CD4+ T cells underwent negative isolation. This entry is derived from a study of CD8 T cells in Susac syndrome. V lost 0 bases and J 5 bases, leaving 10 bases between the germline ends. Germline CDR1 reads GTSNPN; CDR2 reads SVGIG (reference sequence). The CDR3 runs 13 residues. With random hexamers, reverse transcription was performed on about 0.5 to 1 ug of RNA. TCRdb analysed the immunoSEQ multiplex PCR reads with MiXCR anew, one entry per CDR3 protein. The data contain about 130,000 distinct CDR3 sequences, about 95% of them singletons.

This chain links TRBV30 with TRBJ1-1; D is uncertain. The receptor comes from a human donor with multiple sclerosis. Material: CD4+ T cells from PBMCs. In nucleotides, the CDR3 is TGTGCCTGGAGTGTATCTGGGGAAACTGAAGCTTTCTTT. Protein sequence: CAWSVSGETEAFF.